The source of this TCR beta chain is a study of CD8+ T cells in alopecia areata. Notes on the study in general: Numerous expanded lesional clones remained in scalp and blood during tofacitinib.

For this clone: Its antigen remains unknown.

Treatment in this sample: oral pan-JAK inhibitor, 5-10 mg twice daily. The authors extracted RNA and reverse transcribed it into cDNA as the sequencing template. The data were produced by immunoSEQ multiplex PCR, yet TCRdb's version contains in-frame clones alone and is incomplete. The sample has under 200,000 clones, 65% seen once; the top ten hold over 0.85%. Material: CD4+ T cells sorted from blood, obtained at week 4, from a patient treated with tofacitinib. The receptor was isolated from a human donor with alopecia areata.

CDR3 sequence reads: CSATTGTNTEAFF. The CDR3, as DNA: TGCAGCGCTACGACAGGGACGAACACTGAAGCTTTCTTT. The J gene is TRBJ1-1, the V gene TRBV29-1, with 7 bases aligning to TRBD1. Germline V gene sequence: CDR1 SQVTM, CDR2 ANQGSEA. The CDR3 consists of 13 residues. V was pared by 7 bases and J by 1 base, with 6 bases of the junction left unmatched.